Reported below is one T cell receptor beta chain. Original processing notes: Amplification with reference gene primers provided the estimates of nucleated cell counts. Here immunoSEQ multiplex PCR was the method, and the copy in TCRdb shows in-frame clones only, minus some. The DNA gave D and trimming, while V, J and clone size come from that table. This table holds 470,000 or so clones, roughly 90% found once. J was trimmed by 0 bases and V by 1 base; bases with no gene match: 5. The CDR3 is made up of 16 amino acids. Germline V lookup: CDR1 LNHDA, CDR2 SQIVND (reference sequence). This entry is derived from a study of blood T cell repertoires in COVID-19. Study-level background: The United States, Italy and Spain were the sources of the acute and convalescent COVID-19 samples. Nucleic acid was either cDNA or gDNA, and it came from T cells, B-cell-depleted T cells, or PBMCs.

The sequence was collected from a woman aged 25 to 39 with acute or convalescent COVID-19. Sequencing was carried out using peripheral blood. J is TRBJ2-7 and V is TRBV19, with 8 bases fitting TRBD1. DNA of the CDR3: TGTGCCAGTAGTATAGGAGGACAGGGAAGCTCCTACGAGCAGTACTTC. Protein product: CASSIGGQGSSYEQYF.